This T cell receptor beta chain comes out of a study of T cells in localized non-small cell lung cancer. Study conclusions and caveats: Across samples, adjacent lung featured a median roughly 60 of the top 100 tumor clones.

As regards this clone: Its antigen is still unknown.

This table comes from immunoSEQ multiplex PCR, and its TCRdb copy is limited to in-frame clones, with some not included. The table includes fewer than 90,000 clones, about 83% detected once. The receptor was derived from a man aged 40-75 years with stage I lung adenocarcinoma. This specimen consisted of peripheral blood, obtained before any cancer treatment.

The CDR3 bases are TGTGCCAGCAGCCGCGAAGAGACCCAGTACTTC. It encodes CASSREETQYF. The rearrangement joins TRBV7-2 to TRBJ2-5; D unresolved. The CDR3 is 11 amino acids. Trimming left V 5 bases short and J 3 bases short, with 4 bases between. Germline CDR1 is SGHTA and CDR2 is FQGNSA.